Listed here are 9 T cell receptor beta chains from one sample, sequenced in a study of shared clonotypes between healthy human individuals. Sequencing used immunoSEQ multiplex PCR; TCRdb keeps in-frame clones, though not all of them. In the table there are some 1.5 million clones, 95% to 99% of which are singletons. The source material was naive CD4+ T cells sorted from blood. The subset was: CD45RA+ positively selected. The receptor set was obtained from a man aged 25 to 40 in good health.

This clone was picked up one time. The chain combines TRBV5-1 with TRBJ1-1, with a weak D call TRBD1 (5 bases). Germline V gives CDR1 SGHRS, CDR2 YFSETQ. The V end was cut by 0 bases, the J end by 4 bases, with 10 bases between. This CDR3 has 14 residues. The CDR3 is CASSLVAGSTEAFF. The CDR3 DNA reads TGCGCCAGCAGCTTGGTCGCAGGGAGCACTGAAGCTTTCTTT.

The rearrangement joins TRBV27 to TRBJ1-1, with D possibly being TRBD1 (6 bases). Looked up from germline, CDR1 is MNHEY and CDR2 is SMNVEV (reference sequence). This CDR3 is built from 17 residues. V was pared by 8 bases and J by 2 bases, with 24 bases between. This chain's CDR3 is CASSRGGPRRNNTEAFF. CDR3 in DNA: TGTGCCAGCTCCCGAGGGGGTCCCCGTAGAAATAACACTGAAGCTTTCTTT.

The chain links TRBV5-1 to TRBJ1-1, with 9 bases fitting TRBD1. CDR3 length: 15 residues. Germline assignment: CDR1 SGHRS and CDR2 YFSETQ. V lost 5 bases and J lost 3; bases outside the gene matches: 8. As DNA, the CDR3 is TGCGCCAGCAGAACCCGGGGACAGGGCTACACTGAAGCTTTCTTT. Amino acid sequence: CASRTRGQGYTEAFF.

For this clone: This sample includes further DNA sequences coding for the same CDR3. This chain links TRBV29-1 with TRBJ2-1; unclear D gene. V was pared by 3 bases and J by 3 bases, with 3 bases between. CDR1 and CDR2 (germline): SQVTM, ANQGSEA. The CDR3 loop spans 11 amino acids. The DNA for the CDR3 is TGCAGCGTTGAGGGCTACAATGAGCAGTTCTTC. Translation gives CSVEGYNEQFF.

The chain employs TRBV5-1 and TRBJ2-7, with 8 nucleotides matching TRBD1. The germline gives CDR1 SGHRS, CDR2 YFSETQ. V was clipped by 3 bases and J by 7 bases; unmatched bases: 6. CDR3 length: 13 amino acids. CDR3 sequence (DNA): TGCGCCAGCAGCTCGAAAGGACAGGGAGAGCAGTACTTC. This translates into CASSSKGQGEQYF. The variable domain in full, with the rest retrieved from reference TRBV5-1 and TRBJ2-7, is KAGVTQTPRYLIKTRGQQVTLSCSPISGHRSVSWYQQTPGQGLQFLFEYFSETQRNKGNFPGRFSGRQFSNSRSEMNVSTLELGDSALYLCASSSKGQGEQYFGPGTRLTVT.

The chain joins TRBV5-1 to TRBJ2-7; TRBD1 is a possible D gene (6 bases). The ends were cut back, 4 bases at V and 6 bases at J, with 17 bases in the middle. The CDR3 loop spans 14 amino acids. Germline V gives CDR1 SGHRS, CDR2 YFSETQ. CDR3 coding DNA: TGCGCCAGCAGCCCGGATGGGGGCCCGGGCGAGCAGTACTTC. It codes for CASSPDGGPGEQYF.

V gene TRBV5-6 combines with J gene TRBJ2-1; D might be TRBD1 (6 bases). Trimming pared 4 bases from V and 2 bases from J, leaving 16 bases between. CDR1 is SGHDT, CDR2 YYEEEE, per germline. The CDR3 spans 16 residues. CDR3 DNA sequence: TGTGCCAGCAGCCGACGGCCCAGGGGACCCTACAATGAGCAGTTCTTC. Residues: CASSRRPRGPYNEQFF.

The chain carries TRBV7-8 and TRBJ2-7; the match to TRBD1 covers 7 bases. Germline trimming cut 4 bases from V and 4 bases from J; bases unmatched to any gene: 4. The CDR3 has 13 residues. Germline values: CDR1 SGHVS, CDR2 FQNEAQ. The CDR3 nucleotides are TGTGCCAGCAGCTCCTTGACAGGGTACGAGCAGTACTTC. This codes for CASSSLTGYEQYF.

In this sample, this clone turned up once. This chain uses TRBV29-1 with TRBJ1-2; D uncertain. Trimming stripped 4 bases from V and 3 bases from J, with 21 bases between. The length of the CDR3 is 16 residues. From germline, CDR1 is SQVTM and CDR2 ANQGSEA. In nucleotides, the CDR3 is TGCAGCGTTGCCCGATCGGACCGCGCTTCAGACTATGGCTACACCTTC. This translates into CSVARSDRASDYGYTF. Full variable domain (rest looked up from reference TRBV29-1 and TRBJ1-2): SAVISQKPSRDICQRGTSLTIQCQVDSQVTMMFWYRQQPGQSLTLIATANQGSEATYESGFVIDKFPISRPNLTFSTLTVSNMSPEDSSIYLCSVARSDRASDYGYTFGSGTRLTVV.